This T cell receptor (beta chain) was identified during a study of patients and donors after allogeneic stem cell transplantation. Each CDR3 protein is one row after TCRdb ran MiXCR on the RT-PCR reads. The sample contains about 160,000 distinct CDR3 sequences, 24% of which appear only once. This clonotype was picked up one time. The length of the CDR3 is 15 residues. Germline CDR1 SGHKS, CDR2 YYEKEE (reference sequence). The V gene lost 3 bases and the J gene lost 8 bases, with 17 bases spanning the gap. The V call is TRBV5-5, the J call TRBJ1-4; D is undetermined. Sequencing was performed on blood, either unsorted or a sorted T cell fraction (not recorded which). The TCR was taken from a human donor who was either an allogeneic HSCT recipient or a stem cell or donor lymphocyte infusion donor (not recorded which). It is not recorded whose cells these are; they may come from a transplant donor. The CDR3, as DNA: TGTGCCAGCAGCTCAACAAGCGACATCATCGAAAAACTGTTTTTT. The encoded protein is CASSSTSDIIEKLFF.